A selection of T cell receptor beta chains follows, all from one sample in a study of PD-L1 blockade in urothelial cancer. Generated by immunoSEQ multiplex PCR, the TCRdb table keeps only in-frame clones and is missing some. The profile shows more than 55,000 clones, 81% of them singletons. This specimen was PBMCs, taken around atezolizumab (anti-PD-L1) treatment. These receptors came from a man between 70 and 80 years old with urothelial cancer. Both conserved end residues are part of each CDR3. Fields, in order: J gene, D gene, V gene, clone size, CDR3 DNA, CDR3 protein. D genes are given only for firm matches. Only some rows state a clone size, as once, few, many or a class for expanded clones.

>TRBJ2-3|TRBD2|TRBV5-4|.
TGTGCCAGCAGCCCGGGGAGGGACACAGATACGCAGTATTTT
CASSPGRDTDTQYF
>TRBJ1-2|TRBD1|TRBV14|.
TGTGCCAGCAGTCTACAGGGGGGTGCTAACTATGGCTACACCTTC
CASSLQGGANYGYTF
>TRBJ1-2|TRBD1|TRBV7-2|.
TGTGCCAGCAGCTTAGCTGTAGGGACAGCTGGGGGCACCTTC
CASSLAVGTAGGTF
>TRBJ2-1|TRBD2|TRBV4-2|.
TGTGCCAGCAGCCAAGTAAGACTAGCGGACTACAATGAGCAGTTCTTC
CASSQVRLADYNEQFF
>TRBJ2-2|.|TRBV7-9|.
TGTGCCAGCAGCACATCGGGGATACGCACCGGGGAGCTGTTTTTT
CASSTSGIRTGELFF
>TRBJ1-6|.|TRBV27|.
TGTGCCAGCAGTTTACAACAGCAGAGCTATAATTCACCCCTCCACTTT
CASSLQQQSYNSPLHF
>TRBJ2-3|.|TRBV19|.
TGTGCCAGTAGTATAAGTGTGGAGCCAGATACGCAGTATTTT
CASSISVEPDTQYF
>TRBJ2-3|TRBD2|TRBV7-6|few
TGTGCCAGCAGCTTAGGCTGGCGGGGGTACACAGATACGCAGTATTTT
CASSLGWRGYTDTQYF
>TRBJ2-5|.|TRBV2|once
TGTGCCAGCAACACACTAAGACAAGAGACCCAGTACTTC
CASNTLRQETQYF
>TRBJ1-4|TRBD1|TRBV4-1|.
TGCGCCAGCAGCCAAGGAGAAAACAGGGGGTTTGAAAAACTGTTTTTT
CASSQGENRGFEKLFF
>TRBJ2-7|.|TRBV27|.
TGTGCCAGCAGTTTAGGCCAGGGAACGTACGAGCAGTACTTC
CASSLGQGTYEQYF
>TRBJ1-1|.|TRBV19|.
TGTGCCAGTAGTATAGCGCCAGGACAGAACACTGAAGCTTTCTTT
CASSIAPGQNTEAFF
>TRBJ1-4|.|TRBV5-1|.
TGCGCCAGCAGCCGGGGTGTGGCTAATGAAAAACTGTTTTTT
CASSRGVANEKLFF
>TRBJ2-5|.|TRBV7-3|few
TGTGCCAGCAGCTTAGACAGACAAGAGACCCAGTACTTC
CASSLDRQETQYF
>TRBJ2-7|.|TRBV7-3|.
TGTGCCAGCAGCCAGGGGGGCACCGACTACGAGCAGTACTTC
CASSQGGTDYEQYF
>TRBJ2-1|.|TRBV6-1|.
TGTGCCAGCAGTCAGGGTGCAGGGATCTACAATGAGCAGTTCTTC
CASSQGAGIYNEQFF
>TRBJ2-2|.|TRBV10-3|.
TGTGCCACCCTCCAAGGCCTAGGGGGAAGCGGGGAGCTGTTTTTT
CATLQGLGGSGELFF
>TRBJ2-5|.|TRBV5-5|.
TGTGCCAGCAGTTTCGATACAGAAACTGTGGAGACCCAGTACTTC
CASSFDTETVETQYF
>TRBJ2-3|.|TRBV4-3|.
TGCGCCAGCAGCCAAGATATCCGAGATACGCAGTATTTT
CASSQDIRDTQYF
>TRBJ2-1|TRBD2|TRBV9|.
TGTGCCAGCAGCCCCCAGGTGGGGCGGGAGTACAATGAGCAGTTCTTC
CASSPQVGREYNEQFF
>TRBJ2-7|TRBD2|TRBV5-4|.
TGTGCCAGCAGCCCGGGAGGCAGGGCCGCAAGAGAGCAGTACTTC
CASSPGGRAAREQYF